The rows below give T cell receptor beta chains drawn from one sample of a study of Tregs in tolerant kidney transplant recipients. The protocol was immunoSEQ multiplex PCR, while the TCRdb copy is restricted to in-frame clones and leaves out a portion. This sample carries about 110,000 clones, roughly 90% of them seen once, and the ten largest clones take 0.34%. The sample in question was CD4+ T cells from blood, obtained before the transplant. The receptors shown here come from a human donor who received a combined kidney and bone marrow transplant. The CDR3 runs from the conserved cysteine through the conserved F or W. A D gene is named only where the DNA matches it firmly. For some rows the clone size is stated as once, few or many, or as a class when expanded; others skip it.

CDR3 length,J gene,clone size,D gene,V gene,CDR3 DNA,CDR3 protein
13,TRBJ2-5,.,.,TRBV18,TGTGCCAGCTCACAGGGAGTCCAAGAGACCCAGTACTTC,CASSQGVQETQYF
15,TRBJ2-7,.,.,TRBV6-5,TGTGCCAGCACCCCAAGCGGGCTGAGCTCCTACGAGCAGTACTTC,CASTPSGLSSYEQYF
14,TRBJ2-7,.,TRBD2,TRBV5-4,TGTGCCAGCAGCTCGTCTAGCGGGGGCTACGAGCAGTACTTC,CASSSSSGGYEQYF
14,TRBJ1-3,.,TRBD1,TRBV14,TGTGCCAGCAGACCGACAGGGTCCGGAAACACCATATATTTT,CASRPTGSGNTIYF
15,TRBJ2-7,.,.,TRBV9,TGTGCCAGCAGCGTAACGACAGTGGGGCCGGACGAGCAGTACTTC,CASSVTTVGPDEQYF
16,TRBJ2-5,.,TRBD2,TRBV2,TGTGCCAGCAGTGAAAGGGCTAGCGGGCGCCAAGAGACCCAGTACTTC,CASSERASGRQETQYF
14,TRBJ2-7,.,.,TRBV9,TGTGCCAGCAGCGTAGGGGGGGACTTGTACGAGCAGTACTTC,CASSVGGDLYEQYF
15,TRBJ1-2,.,TRBD1,TRBV28,TGTGCCAGCAGCCCAATACCGGGACAGGCATTGGGCTACACCTTC,CASSPIPGQALGYTF
15,TRBJ2-4,.,.,TRBV2,TGTGCCAGCAGTGAAGCGACAGGTCGGCAGGACATTCAGTACTTC,CASSEATGRQDIQYF
12,TRBJ2-5,.,.,TRBV2,TGTGCCATGGGGGACTCCCGGGAGACCCAGTACTTC,CAMGDSRETQYF
15,TRBJ2-7,few,TRBD2,TRBV6-1,TGTGCCAGCAGTGAATCCGGCGGGGGGCCCTACGAGCAGTACTTC,CASSESGGGPYEQYF
13,TRBJ1-1,.,.,TRBV7-2,TGTGCCAGCAGCTCAACCACAGGGAACGGCGCTTTCTTT,CASSSTTGNGAFF
15,TRBJ2-2,.,.,TRBV28,TGTGCCACCACGGGAGCGGGTGGGAACACCGGGGAGCTGTTTTTT,CATTGAGGNTGELFF
14,TRBJ2-3,.,.,TRBV29-1,TGCAGCGTTGAGGACACATCATACACAGATACGCAGTATTTT,CSVEDTSYTDTQYF
21,TRBJ2-3,.,TRBD2,TRBV28,TGTGCCAGCAGTCCGCCGCCCCCGGGACTAGCGGGGGGGTCTTACACAGATACGCAGTATTTT,CASSPPPPGLAGGSYTDTQYF
14,TRBJ1-4,.,.,TRBV5-1,TGCGCCAGCAGCTTGGGCGGGAATAATGAAAAACTGTTTTTT,CASSLGGNNEKLFF
19,TRBJ1-6,.,TRBD1,TRBV5-6,TGTGCCAGCAGCTTGTCACCGGGACAGGGGAGCTCCTATAATTCACCCCTCCACTTT,CASSLSPGQGSSYNSPLHF
16,TRBJ1-3,.,.,TRBV18,TGTGCCAGCTCACCGATCGATAGCCGCTCGGGAAACACCATATATTTT,CASSPIDSRSGNTIYF
15,TRBJ2-3,.,.,TRBV5-6,TGTGCCAGCAGCTTGGAAGGGACACACACAGATACGCAGTATTTT,CASSLEGTHTDTQYF
15,TRBJ1-1,.,TRBD1,TRBV28,TGTGCCAGCAGTACCCACAGGGGGTGGGACACTGAAGCTTTCTTT,CASSTHRGWDTEAFF
12,TRBJ2-7,once,.,TRBV11-2,TGTGCCAGCAGCTTATTTAGGCAGGGGAGCCACTTC,CASSLFRQGSHF
13,TRBJ2-2,.,TRBD1,TRBV6-6,TGTGCCAGCAGTCGACAGGGTACCGGGGAGCTGTTTTTT,CASSRQGTGELFF
16,TRBJ1-1,.,TRBD1,TRBV18,TGTGCCAGCTCACCGAGGACAGGGGATCTGAACACTGAAGCTTTCTTT,CASSPRTGDLNTEAFF
15,TRBJ1-2,.,TRBD1,TRBV28,TGTGCCAGCAGGTCCCCAGGGGGCGGCGTAGGAGGCTACACCTTC,CASRSPGGGVGGYTF
15,TRBJ2-1,once,TRBD2,TRBV9,TGTGCCAGCAGTGCCGGGACTAGCGGGAGTTGGGAGCAGTTCTTC,CASSAGTSGSWEQFF
14,TRBJ1-2,few,TRBD1,TRBV6-5,TGTGCCAGCCAAACGGAGACAGGGGCTTATGGCTACACCTTC,CASQTETGAYGYTF
15,TRBJ1-3,.,TRBD1,TRBV7-2,TGTGCCAGCAGCTTAGGTACAGGGGTAGGAAACACCATATATTTT,CASSLGTGVGNTIYF
8,TRBJ1-2,.,.,TRBV10-1,TGCGCCCGCTATGGCTACACCTTC,CARYGYTF
15,TRBJ2-3,.,TRBD2,TRBV19,TGTGCCAGTAGTAGACTAGCGGGGGGGGTAGATACGCAGTATTTT,CASSRLAGGVDTQYF
16,TRBJ2-1,.,.,TRBV5-1,TGCGCCAGCAGCGATTCGGCGGTATTGGCGGGTGGAGAGCAGTTCTTC,CASSDSAVLAGGEQFF
15,TRBJ1-6,.,.,TRBV5-1,TGCGCCAGCAGCCGATGGGGGGGCAGTAATTCACCCCTCCACTTT,CASSRWGGSNSPLHF
16,TRBJ2-3,.,TRBD2,TRBV4-1,TGCGCCAGCAGCCAAGACGGGGGGGCTGGCACAGATACGCAGTATTTT,CASSQDGGAGTDTQYF
15,TRBJ2-7,.,.,TRBV5-6,TGTGCCAGCAGTCACACCGGGACTCCATCCTACGAGCAGTACTTC,CASSHTGTPSYEQYF
13,TRBJ1-3,.,TRBD1,TRBV27,TGTGCCAGCAGTTGGCGACAGGGGGACACCATATATTTT,CASSWRQGDTIYF
16,TRBJ2-3,.,TRBD1,TRBV6-1,TGTGCCAGCAGTGGACAGGGGAGTTCTAGCACAGATACGCAGTATTTT,CASSGQGSSSTDTQYF
17,TRBJ2-6,.,.,TRBV29-1,TGCAGCGTCCTATCGGTCGGTTCTTTTGCTGGGGCCAACGTCCTGACTTTC,CSVLSVGSFAGANVLTF
15,TRBJ2-1,.,.,TRBV9,TGTGCCAGCCCCTGGCGGGTAAGAGGGTACAATGAGCAGTTCTTC,CASPWRVRGYNEQFF
16,TRBJ2-3,.,TRBD2,TRBV19,TGTGCCAGTAAGGACCCAGCGGGAGTGGGCACAGATACGCAGTATTTT,CASKDPAGVGTDTQYF
15,TRBJ2-3,.,.,TRBV5-4,TGTGCCAGCAGCTTGGGGGGGGATGGGACAGATACGCAGTATTTT,CASSLGGDGTDTQYF
12,TRBJ2-7,once,TRBD1,TRBV29-1,TGCAGCGTTGAAGGGGTCGACAGGGCAAGGTACTTC,CSVEGVDRARYF
15,TRBJ1-1,.,.,TRBV5-6,TGTGCCAGCAGCTTTATCTCCTACAGGAACACTGAAGCTTTCTTT,CASSFISYRNTEAFF
16,TRBJ1-5,.,TRBD1,TRBV7-9,TGTGCCAGCAGCTTAGGGGGCCGACAGGGTAATCAGCCCCAGCATTTT,CASSLGGRQGNQPQHF
15,TRBJ2-1,.,TRBD2,TRBV7-2,TGTGCCAGCAGCCCGGATCGTCTAGCGGGCGCCGAGCAGTTCTTC,CASSPDRLAGAEQFF
14,TRBJ2-2,few,TRBD2,TRBV28,TGTGCCAGCAGTTTGACTAGCGGGACCGGGGAGCTGTTTTTT,CASSLTSGTGELFF
14,TRBJ2-7,.,TRBD1,TRBV10-3,TGTGCCAGCAGTTACAGGTCAGGGGGCTACGAGCAGTACTTC,CASSYRSGGYEQYF
14,TRBJ2-5,.,TRBD2,TRBV5-1,TGCGCCAGCAGCCGGCTAGCGGGGCAAGAGACCCAGTACTTC,CASSRLAGQETQYF
15,TRBJ1-1,.,TRBD1,TRBV6-1,TGTGCCATCCTCGGGACAGAAGTATTGAACACTGAAGCTTTCTTT,CAILGTEVLNTEAFF